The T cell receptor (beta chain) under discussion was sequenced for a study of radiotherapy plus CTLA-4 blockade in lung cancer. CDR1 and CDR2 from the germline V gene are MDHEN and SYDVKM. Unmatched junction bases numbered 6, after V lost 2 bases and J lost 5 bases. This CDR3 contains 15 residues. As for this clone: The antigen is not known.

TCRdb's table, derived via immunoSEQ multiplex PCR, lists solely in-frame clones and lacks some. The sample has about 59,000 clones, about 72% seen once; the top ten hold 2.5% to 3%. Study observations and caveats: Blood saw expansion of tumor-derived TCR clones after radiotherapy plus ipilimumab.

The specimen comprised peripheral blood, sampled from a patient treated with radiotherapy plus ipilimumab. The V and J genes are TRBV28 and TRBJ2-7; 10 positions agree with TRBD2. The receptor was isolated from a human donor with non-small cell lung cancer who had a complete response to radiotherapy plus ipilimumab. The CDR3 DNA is TGTGCCAGCAGTTTAGTCGGCCTAGCGGGGGACGAGCAGTACTTC. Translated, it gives CASSLVGLAGDEQYF.